This T cell receptor beta chain was sequenced for a study of identical twins. Study outcomes and limitations: Rather than following the same donors, the conclusions depended on cross-sectional statistical analysis. For zero-insertion analyses, partial confounding could come from invariant MAIT and iNKT cells.

MiXCR was run by TCRdb on the 5' RACE reads, yielding one entry per CDR3 protein. The sample lists roughly 720,000 distinct CDR3 sequences, 18% occurring once. CDR1 is DFQATT, CDR2 SNEGSKA, per germline (reference sequence). The CDR3 runs 15 residues. Between the trimmed V and J ends, which lost 0 bases and 6 bases, there was a span of 15 bases. This clonotype showed up just once. Its specificity is not known. This same sample was also part of a study on T cells expressing NK-cell markers. That paper states: In a group of several donors, dominant NKG2C+ clonotypes represented 1.0-7.0% of CD8+ T cells. No clear determination of HCMV specificity was made for expanded NKG2C+ T cell clones.

Sequenced input: PBMCs. The chain employs TRBV20-1 and TRBJ2-1, with TRBD2 as a possible D gene (5 bases). The TCR originated in a woman aged 18-29 years in good health. This chain's CDR3 is CSAREGSNRGNEQFF. In nucleotides, the CDR3 is TGCAGTGCTAGAGAAGGGAGCAACCGGGGCAATGAGCAGTTCTTC.